This record covers a single T cell receptor (beta chain). Its antigen is not known. This specimen belongs to a study of PD-1 blockade in classical Hodgkin lymphoma. Whole-study findings and limits: What caused the repertoire differences, perhaps disease activity or prior therapy, remains undefined.

Per germline, CDR1 LGHNA and CDR2 YSLEER. Trimming took 4 bases from V and 3 from J; bases not matched to a gene: 2. This CDR3 has 13 amino acids. Only in-frame clones appear in the TCRdb table, and some are missing; sequencing was by immunoSEQ multiplex PCR. The table lists 70,000 to 85,000 clones, about 93% of them singletons. Autologous stem cell transplantation was followed by relapse in every patient, and brentuximab vedotin exposure varied. Sequencing was performed on peripheral blood mononuclear cells (PBMCs), taken at baseline. The chain employs TRBV4-3 and TRBJ2-7; 8 bases match TRBD1. The sequence was obtained from a human donor with classical Hodgkin lymphoma. In nucleotides, the CDR3 is TGCGCCAGCAGCCTGGACAGGGACTACGAGCAGTACTTC. Translation gives CASSLDRDYEQYF.